These 10 T cell receptor beta chains share one sample of origin, sequenced in a study of patients and donors after allogeneic stem cell transplantation. TCRdb re-called the RT-PCR reads through MiXCR, storing one row per CDR3 protein. The sample lists roughly 960,000 distinct CDR3 sequences, about 20% occurring once. Sequenced input: blood, either unsorted or a sorted T cell fraction (not recorded which). Receptors originate from a human donor who was either an allogeneic HSCT recipient or a stem cell or donor lymphocyte infusion donor (not recorded which). It is not recorded whose cells these are; they may come from a transplant donor.

This clonotype has a handful of counts. The chain carries TRBV5-1 and TRBJ2-5; D unclear. Deletions cut 0 bases from V and 2 bases from J, with 14 bases between. The CDR3 loop spans 16 amino acids. Germline V lookup: CDR1 SGHRS, CDR2 YFSETQ. CDR3 in amino acids: CASSLGASLRQETQYF. CDR3 bases: TGCGCCAGCAGCTTGGGAGCATCGCTGAGACAAGAGACCCAGTACTTC.

The gene calls are TRBV12-3 or TRBV12-4 and TRBJ1-2, with TRBD1 identical over 10 bases. The CDR3 extends over 14 amino acids. Unmatched junction bases numbered 2, after V lost 0 bases and J lost 7 bases. Here the CDR3 DNA reads TGTGCCAGCAGTTTAGCGGGACAGGGGCCTGGCTACACCTTC. It is translated as CASSLAGQGPGYTF.

This clonotype was recorded many times. The genes are TRBV5-1 and TRBJ1-6; 8 nucleotides line up with TRBD1. CDR3 size: 14 residues. Losses at the gene ends were 8 bases for V and 7 bases for J; bases not matched to a gene: 8. The germline gives CDR1 SGHRS, CDR2 YFSETQ. The CDR3 sequence: CASGQGTMNSPLHF. The CDR3 DNA follows: TGCGCCAGTGGACAGGGCACCATGAATTCACCCCTCCACTTT.

This clonotype has ten or more counts. The V call is TRBV25-1, the J call TRBJ2-6; no clear D gene. This CDR3 is built from 15 residues. The ends were cut back, 5 bases at V and 1 base at J, with 9 bases in the middle. CDR1 MGHDK and CDR2 SYGVNS come from the germline V gene. The CDR3 loop reads CASSIRVSGANVLTF. The CDR3 DNA reads TGTGCCAGCAGTATAAGGGTGTCTGGGGCCAACGTCCTGACTTTC.

In its sample, this clonotype was seen a few times. The genes are TRBV7-2 and TRBJ2-7; a possible D gene is TRBD1 (5 bases). CDR1 is SGHTA and CDR2 is FQGNSA in the germline V gene. The ends were cut back, 2 bases at V and 6 bases at J, with 11 bases in the middle. CDR3 size: 13 residues. This chain's CDR3 is CASSLNGRGEQYF. CDR3 DNA sequence: TGTGCCAGCAGCTTAAACGGTAGGGGCGAGCAGTACTTC. The full variable domain, completed using reference TRBV7-2 and TRBJ2-7, is GAGVSQSPSNKVTEKGKDVELRCDPISGHTALYWYRQSLGQGLEFLIYFQGNSAPDKSGLPSDRFSAERTGGSVSTLTIQRTQQEDSAVYLCASSLNGRGEQYFGPGTRLTVT.

The CDR3 DNA sequence: TGTGCCAGCAGTCAGGGGGCGGTCGGGGAGCTGTTTTTT. Translating gives CASSQGAVGELFF. The genes are TRBV5-4 and TRBJ2-2, with 8 bases matching TRBD1. Germline V gene sequence: CDR1 SGHNT, CDR2 YYREEE (reference sequence). The CDR3 is 13 amino acids. The V gene end was trimmed by 5 bases and the J gene end by 7 bases; junction bases not matched to a gene: 4.

This clonotype was seen more than once but under ten times. The chain employs TRBV7-9 and TRBJ1-4; D remains unclear. Germline CDR1 and CDR2: SEHNR and FQNEAQ (reference sequence). V was shortened by 6 bases and J by 5 bases, with 10 bases between the two germline ends. The CDR3 covers 13 residues. The CDR3 DNA reads TGTGCCAGCAGGGATAGCAGGAATGAAAAACTGTTTTTT. Residues: CASRDSRNEKLFF.

The table lists this clonotype with a few counts. This chain links TRBV6-1 with TRBJ1-3; perhaps TRBD1 as D (5 bases). The germline gives CDR1 MNHNS, CDR2 SASEGT. Trimming left V 8 bases short and J 0 bases short, with 20 bases between. This CDR3 has 17 amino acids. CDR3 loop: CASGITGTANSGNTIYF. The DNA of the CDR3 is TGTGCCAGCGGGATTACCGGGACCGCAAACTCTGGAAACACCATATATTTT.

This clonotype was found a few times. The chain joins TRBV7-8 to TRBJ2-5; 10 bases map to TRBD1. V shed 5 bases, J shed 5 bases, and the junction held 5 bases outside the gene matches. CDR1 and CDR2 (germline): SGHVS, FQNEAQ. This CDR3 has 14 residues. CDR3 bases: TGTGCCAGCAGCACCGGGACAGGGGCCGAGACCCAGTACTTC. Its translation: CASSTGTGAETQYF.

This clonotype has a handful of counts. The chain couples TRBV4-1 to TRBJ2-1, with D uncertain. V was trimmed by 0 bases and J by 8 bases, leaving 5 bases between them. CDR1 is MGHRA and CDR2 is YSYEKL in the germline V gene. The CDR3 totals 12 residues. CDR3 nucleotide sequence: TGCGCCAGCAGCCAAGATAGCTATGAGCAGTTCTTC. It specifies CASSQDSYEQFF.